This T cell receptor (beta chain) was found in a study of T cells in Graves' hyperthyroidism and ophthalmopathy. Study-wide results and caveats: Blood also contained most expanded thyroid clonotypes above 0.001.

RNA transcripts served as the template for amplifying TCR beta CDR3 regions. The primer set for the first-round RT-PCR of the TCR CDR3 was HTBI. TCRdb re-analysed the multiplex PCR reads in MiXCR, keeping a single row per CDR3 protein. Of approximately 410,000 distinct CDR3 sequences in the sample, 14% to 15% were seen once. Trimming shortened V by 1 base and J by 5 bases, and 14 bases separated the two germline ends. From germline, CDR1 is LNHDA and CDR2 SQIVND (reference sequence). The CDR3 runs 15 residues. Only a few counts were recorded for this clonotype. Antigen: not known. Ophthalmopathy in the patients scored at least 3 on Clinical Activity Score and at least 4 on NOSPECS grade, lasting under 3 months. The study left out patients who had uncontrolled infection, other autoimmune disease, pregnancy or lactation. Diagnostic assessment was based on clinical symptoms, serum thyroxine and TRAb, thyroid ultrasound and orbital computed tomography.

This sequence was found in a man aged 18 to 35 with Graves' ophthalmopathy. The sequenced sample was blood. V and J are TRBV19 and TRBJ1-1, with a weak D call TRBD1 (5 bases). The CDR3 here is CASSIVAGSGTEAFF. The CDR3, as DNA: TGTGCCAGTAGTATAGTAGCAGGATCAGGGACTGAAGCTTTCTTT.